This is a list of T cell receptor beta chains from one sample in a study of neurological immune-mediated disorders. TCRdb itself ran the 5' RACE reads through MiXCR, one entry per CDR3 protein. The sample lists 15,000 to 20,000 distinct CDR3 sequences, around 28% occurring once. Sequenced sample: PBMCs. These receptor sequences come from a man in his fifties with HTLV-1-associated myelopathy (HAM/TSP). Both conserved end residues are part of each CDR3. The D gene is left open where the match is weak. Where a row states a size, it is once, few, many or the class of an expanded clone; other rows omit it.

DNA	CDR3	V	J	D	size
TGCAGTGCTAACTTTCTAGGCACCGGGGAGCTGTTTTTT	CSANFLGTGELFF	TRBV20-1	TRBJ2-2	NA	few
TGCAGTGCTAGAACAGGGAGACATTACGAGCAGTACTTC	CSARTGRHYEQYF	TRBV20-1	TRBJ2-7	NA	many
TGTGCCACCAGTGGCCACGATAATCAGCCCCAGCATTTT	CATSGHDNQPQHF	TRBV24-1	TRBJ1-5	NA	medium-sized
TGTGCCAGCTTTAGGTCGGGGGATGGCTACACCTTC	CASFRSGDGYTF	TRBV27	TRBJ1-2	NA	many
TGTGCCATCAGCGATTACAGGGGGGAGAACACTGAAGCTTTCTTT	CAISDYRGENTEAFF	TRBV10-3	TRBJ1-1	TRBD1	NA
TGTGCCAGCAGCCCGACAGGGGCTGAGACCCAGTACTTC	CASSPTGAETQYF	TRBV7-3	TRBJ2-5	TRBD1	NA
TGTGCCAGCAGCCAAGGAGGCAAGGCCGGGGAGCTGTTTTTT	CASSQGGKAGELFF	TRBV4-2	TRBJ2-2	NA	NA
TGTGCCAGCAGCCAAGTTGCGACAAACACTGAAGCTTTCTTT	CASSQVATNTEAFF	TRBV3-1	TRBJ1-1	NA	few
TGCGCCAGCAGTGAGAGCGGGAGGTCCTACAATGAGCAGTTCTTC	CASSESGRSYNEQFF	TRBV10-1	TRBJ2-1	TRBD2	few
TGCAGTGCTATGGACCGCTCTGGAAACACCATATATTTT	CSAMDRSGNTIYF	TRBV20-1	TRBJ1-3	NA	many
TGTGCCACCCAAACTAGCGGTCCCCGAGCTTCCTACGAGCAGTACTTC	CATQTSGPRASYEQYF	TRBV28	TRBJ2-7	TRBD2	NA
TGTGCCAGCAGTTACGGAGGGAGGGGGGATACGCAGTATTTT	CASSYGGRGDTQYF	TRBV6-5	TRBJ2-3	NA	medium-sized
TGCAGTATTGGGCGGGGGCAAGAGACCCAGTACTTC	CSIGRGQETQYF	TRBV20-1	TRBJ2-5	TRBD2	NA
TGTGCCAGCAGCACTAGGGTTAGCGGGGGGACTACATACAATGAGCAGTTCTTC	CASSTRVSGGTTYNEQFF	TRBV7-2	TRBJ2-1	TRBD2	many
TGTGCCAGCAGCAGTGGGGGGGGCGGCATTCAGTACTTC	CASSSGGGGIQYF	TRBV7-6	TRBJ2-4	NA	NA
TGTGCCTGGAGTTACGGGACAGGGTTGACCTACGAGCAGTACTTC	CAWSYGTGLTYEQYF	TRBV30	TRBJ2-7	TRBD1	NA
TGCAGTGCTCCGGGACTAACCCAAGAGACCCAGTACTTC	CSAPGLTQETQYF	TRBV20-1	TRBJ2-5	TRBD2	few
TGCGCCAGCAGCCAAGATGGTAGCGGGATTAGCACAGATACGCAGTATTTT	CASSQDGSGISTDTQYF	TRBV4-1	TRBJ2-3	TRBD2	medium-sized
TGTGCCATCAGTTCCATCTATGCCTACACCTTC	CAISSIYAYTF	TRBV10-3	TRBJ1-2	NA	NA
TGCAGCGTGGCCACCGGGACAGGAGACTACACCTTC	CSVATGTGDYTF	TRBV29-1	TRBJ1-2	TRBD1	few
TGTGCCAGCAGTCCCCAAGGACAGCTATTAGAGACCCAGTACTTC	CASSPQGQLLETQYF	TRBV7-6	TRBJ2-5	NA	few
TGTGCCTACCTCCGGGACAGGGGGCTCGAGCAGTACTTC	CAYLRDRGLEQYF	TRBV7-9	TRBJ2-7	TRBD1	medium-sized
TGTGCCAGCAGAGGAGACACCGGGGAGCTGTTTTTT	CASRGDTGELFF	TRBV7-2	TRBJ2-2	NA	NA
TGCGCCAGCAGCCCGGTGGGAAAAGAGACCCAGTACTTC	CASSPVGKETQYF	TRBV5-1	TRBJ2-5	NA	few
TGCGCCAGCAGCATAGGACAGGGGCCCTCCTACGAGCAGTACTTC	CASSIGQGPSYEQYF	TRBV5-1	TRBJ2-7	TRBD1	NA
TGTGCCAGCAGCTTCTCACCGGGACAGGGGAACGAAGCTTTCTTT	CASSFSPGQGNEAFF	TRBV5-6	TRBJ1-1	TRBD1	NA